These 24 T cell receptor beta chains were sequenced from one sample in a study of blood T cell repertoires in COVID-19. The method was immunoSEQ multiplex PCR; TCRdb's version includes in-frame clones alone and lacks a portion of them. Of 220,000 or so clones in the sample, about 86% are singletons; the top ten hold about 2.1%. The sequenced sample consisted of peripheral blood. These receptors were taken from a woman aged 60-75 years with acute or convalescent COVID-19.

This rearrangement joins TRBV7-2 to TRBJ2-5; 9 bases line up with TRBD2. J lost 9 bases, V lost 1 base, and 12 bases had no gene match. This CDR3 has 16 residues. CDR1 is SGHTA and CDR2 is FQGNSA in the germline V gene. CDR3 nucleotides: TGTGCCAGCAGCTTAGACCCTAGCGGGGCCCGGTGGGCCCAGTACTTC. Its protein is CASSLDPSGARWAQYF.

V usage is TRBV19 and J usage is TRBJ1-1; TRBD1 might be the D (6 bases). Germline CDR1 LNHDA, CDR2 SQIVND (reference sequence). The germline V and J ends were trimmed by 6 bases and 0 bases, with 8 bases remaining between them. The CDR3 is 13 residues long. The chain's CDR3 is CASSRQVNTEAFF. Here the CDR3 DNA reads TGTGCCAGTAGCCGACAGGTGAACACTGAAGCTTTCTTT.

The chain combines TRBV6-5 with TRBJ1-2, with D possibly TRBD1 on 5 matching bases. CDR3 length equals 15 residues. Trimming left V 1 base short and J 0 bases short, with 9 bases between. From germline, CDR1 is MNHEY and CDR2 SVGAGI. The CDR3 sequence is CASSYFPDTNYGYTF. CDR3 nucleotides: TGTGCCAGCAGTTACTTTCCGGACACTAACTATGGCTACACCTTC.

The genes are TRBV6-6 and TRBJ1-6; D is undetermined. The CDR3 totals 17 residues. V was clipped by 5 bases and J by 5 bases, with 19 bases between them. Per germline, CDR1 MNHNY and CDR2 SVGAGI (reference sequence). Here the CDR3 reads CASSHPRSRRNNSPLHF. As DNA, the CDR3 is TGTGCCAGCAGTCACCCTAGGAGCAGGAGGAATAATTCACCCCTCCACTTT.

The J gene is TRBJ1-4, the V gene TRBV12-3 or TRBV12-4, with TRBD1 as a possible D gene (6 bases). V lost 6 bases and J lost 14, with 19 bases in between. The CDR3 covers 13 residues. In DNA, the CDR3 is TGTGCCAGCAGGAGGGGGGGCCGCTTGAGTCTGTTTTTT. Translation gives CASRRGGRLSLFF.

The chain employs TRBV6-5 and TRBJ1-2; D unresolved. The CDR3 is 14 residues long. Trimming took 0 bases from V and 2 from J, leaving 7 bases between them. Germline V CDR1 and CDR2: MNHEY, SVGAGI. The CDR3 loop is CASSYSRRNYGYTF. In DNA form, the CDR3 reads TGTGCCAGCAGTTACTCGCGGCGCAACTATGGCTACACCTTC.

CDR3 protein: CASSWGDGSNEKLFF. The CDR3, as DNA: TGCGCCAGCAGCTGGGGGGACGGTTCAAATGAAAAACTGTTTTTT. V gene TRBV5-1 combines with J gene TRBJ1-4; the D gene is possibly TRBD1 (5 bases). V lost 3 bases to trimming and J lost 5 bases, with 14 bases between them. The V gene's germline CDR1 is SGHRS and CDR2 YFSETQ. The CDR3 extends over 15 amino acids.

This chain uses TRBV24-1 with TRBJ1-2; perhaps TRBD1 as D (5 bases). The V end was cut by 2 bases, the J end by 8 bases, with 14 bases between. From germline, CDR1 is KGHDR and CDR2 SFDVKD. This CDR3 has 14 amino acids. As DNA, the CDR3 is TGTGCCACCAGTGATTCAGGGTGGTCCGGGGGCTACACCTTC. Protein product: CATSDSGWSGGYTF.

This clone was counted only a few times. The CDR3 DNA reads TGTGCCAGCAGTTCCCCACCCAAAAGGGACAGGGCCTATGGCTACACCTTC. It yields the protein CASSSPPKRDRAYGYTF. The chain couples TRBV27 to TRBJ1-2; 9 nucleotides line up with TRBD1. This CDR3 has 17 amino acids. The J segment lost 4 bases and the V segment lost 4 bases, leaving 13 bases of the junction unmatched. The germline V gene encodes CDR1 MNHEY and CDR2 SMNVEV (reference sequence).

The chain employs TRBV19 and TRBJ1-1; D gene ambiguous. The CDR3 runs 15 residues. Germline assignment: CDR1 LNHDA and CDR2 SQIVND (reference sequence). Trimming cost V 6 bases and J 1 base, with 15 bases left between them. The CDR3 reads CASRVRGFENTEAFF. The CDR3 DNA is TGTGCCAGTAGGGTTCGAGGATTTGAGAACACTGAAGCTTTCTTT.

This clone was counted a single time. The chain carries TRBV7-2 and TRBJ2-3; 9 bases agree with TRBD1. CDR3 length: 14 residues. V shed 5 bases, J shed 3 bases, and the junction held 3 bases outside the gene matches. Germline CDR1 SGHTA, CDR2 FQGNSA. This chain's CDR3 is CASSLTGGTDTQYF. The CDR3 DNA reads TGTGCCAGCAGCCTGACAGGGGGGACAGATACGCAGTATTTT.

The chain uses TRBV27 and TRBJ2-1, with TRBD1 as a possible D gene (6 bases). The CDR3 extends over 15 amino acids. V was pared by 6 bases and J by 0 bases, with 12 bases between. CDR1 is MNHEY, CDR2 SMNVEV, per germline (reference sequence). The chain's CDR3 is CASSPDRASYNEQFF. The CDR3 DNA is TGTGCCAGCAGCCCGGACAGAGCCTCCTACAATGAGCAGTTCTTC.

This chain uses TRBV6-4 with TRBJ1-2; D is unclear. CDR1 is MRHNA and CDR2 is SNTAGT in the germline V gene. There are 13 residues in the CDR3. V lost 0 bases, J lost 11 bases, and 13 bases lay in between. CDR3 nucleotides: TGTGCCAGCAGTGACTCGAATCTCCCCACATACACCTTC. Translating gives CASSDSNLPTYTF.

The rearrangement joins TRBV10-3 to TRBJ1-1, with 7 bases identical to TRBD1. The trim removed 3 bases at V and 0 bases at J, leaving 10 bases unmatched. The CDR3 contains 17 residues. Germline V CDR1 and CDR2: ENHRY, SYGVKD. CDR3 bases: TGTGCCATCAGTGATGCGCCGGGACAGTTCATGAACACTGAAGCTTTCTTT. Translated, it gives CAISDAPGQFMNTEAFF.

In DNA, the CDR3 is TGTGCCAGCAGCTTGGACAGGGGGGGTGTGGTGACTGAAGCTTTCTTT. It is translated as CASSLDRGGVVTEAFF. The chain links TRBV5-4 to TRBJ1-1; TRBD1 matches at 8 bases. J lost 5 bases, V lost 0 bases, and 9 bases had no gene match. The CDR3 is 16 amino acids. The V gene's germline CDR1 is SGHNT and CDR2 YYREEE (reference sequence).

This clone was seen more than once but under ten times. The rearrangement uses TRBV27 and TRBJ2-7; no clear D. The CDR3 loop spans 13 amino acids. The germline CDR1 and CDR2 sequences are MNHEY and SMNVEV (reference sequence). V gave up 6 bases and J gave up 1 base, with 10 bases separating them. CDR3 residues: CASRPDTSYEQYF. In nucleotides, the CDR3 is TGTGCCAGCAGACCCGACACGTCCTACGAGCAGTACTTC.

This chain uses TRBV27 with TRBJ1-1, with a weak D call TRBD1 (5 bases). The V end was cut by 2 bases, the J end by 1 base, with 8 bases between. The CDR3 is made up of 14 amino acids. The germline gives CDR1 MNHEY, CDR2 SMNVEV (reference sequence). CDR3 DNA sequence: TGTGCCAGCAGTTTAGGCAGGGAGAACACTGAAGCTTTCTTT. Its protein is CASSLGRENTEAFF.

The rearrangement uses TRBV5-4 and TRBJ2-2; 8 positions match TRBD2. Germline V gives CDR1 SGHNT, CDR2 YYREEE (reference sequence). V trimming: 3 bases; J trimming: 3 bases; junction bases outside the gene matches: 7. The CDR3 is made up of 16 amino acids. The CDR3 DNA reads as TGTGCCAGCAGCTCGGGGGGGGGCCGCTACACCGGGGAGCTGTTTTTT. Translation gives CASSSGGGRYTGELFF.

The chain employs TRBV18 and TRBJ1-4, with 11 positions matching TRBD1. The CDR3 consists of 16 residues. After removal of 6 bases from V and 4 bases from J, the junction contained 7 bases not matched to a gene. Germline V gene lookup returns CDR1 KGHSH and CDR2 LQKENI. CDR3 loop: CASSLDRGRINEKLFF. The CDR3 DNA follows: TGTGCCAGCTCGCTGGACAGGGGGCGCATTAATGAAAAACTGTTTTTT.

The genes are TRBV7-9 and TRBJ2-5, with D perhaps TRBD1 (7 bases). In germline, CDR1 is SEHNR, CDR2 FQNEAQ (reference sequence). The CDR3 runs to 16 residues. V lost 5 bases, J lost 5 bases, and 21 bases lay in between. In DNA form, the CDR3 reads TGTGCCAGCAGCCCCCATAGTGGAGGGGGCACGGAGACCCAGTACTTC. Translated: CASSPHSGGGTETQYF.

The CDR3 nucleotides read TGTGCCAGCAGCCATGGACTTACCAACACTGAAGCTTTCTTT. Its protein product is CASSHGLTNTEAFF. V is TRBV11-2 and J is TRBJ1-1; D is ambiguous. Per the germline V gene, CDR1 is SGHAT and CDR2 is FQNNGV. V lost 5 bases and J lost 2, with 12 bases in between. The CDR3 covers 14 residues.

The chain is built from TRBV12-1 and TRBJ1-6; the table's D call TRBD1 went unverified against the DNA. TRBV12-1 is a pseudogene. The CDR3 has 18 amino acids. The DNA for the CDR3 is TGTGCCAGCAGCTTCGGGACAGGGTATAGCTCCTATAATTCACCCCTCCACTTT. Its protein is CASSFGTGYSSYNSPLHF.

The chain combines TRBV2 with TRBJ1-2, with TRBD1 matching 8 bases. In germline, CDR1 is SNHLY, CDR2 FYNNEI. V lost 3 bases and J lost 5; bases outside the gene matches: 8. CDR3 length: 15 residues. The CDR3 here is CASSEVGQAYYGYTF. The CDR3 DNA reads TGTGCCAGCAGTGAGGTGGGACAGGCTTATTATGGCTACACCTTC.

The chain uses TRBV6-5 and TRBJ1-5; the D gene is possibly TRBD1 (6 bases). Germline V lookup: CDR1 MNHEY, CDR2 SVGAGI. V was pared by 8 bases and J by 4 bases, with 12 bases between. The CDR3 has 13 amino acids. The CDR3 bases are TGTGCCAGCGGGGAGACAGGTAATCAGCCCCAGCATTTT. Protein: CASGETGNQPQHF.